Below, one T cell receptor (beta chain) is given with its context. Its antigen is not identified. TCRdb keeps only in-frame clones here, not all; method: immunoSEQ multiplex PCR. The sample contains 7,500 to 8,500 clones, 62% of which appear only once. This entry comes from a study of T cells in tumors after PD-1 blockade. Study-wide context: Excluded were patients with checkpoint blockade, immunosuppressants, or radiotherapy or other anti-cancer therapy within 4 weeks. A subset received ongoing vismodegib 150 mg daily alongside anti-PD-1 therapy. Study-level points and caveats: Peripheral recruitment is suggested, as some novel exhausted tumor clones were in pre-treatment blood.

The CDR3 has 15 amino acids. The germline CDR1 and CDR2 sequences are MNHNS and SASEGT. Trimming removed 3 bases from V and 0 bases from J, with 10 bases in between. Time point: second of two post-therapy site-matched biopsies two to three months apart. Tumor biopsies came from the same primary tumor site before and after PD-1 blockade. The sample consisted of tumor tissue, taken after anti-PD-1 treatment. The chain couples TRBV6-1 to TRBJ2-3; possible D gene TRBD1, 5 bases. The receptor was derived from a human donor with basal cell carcinoma. The DNA of the CDR3 is TGTGCCAGCAGTGAGGACGGACATAGCACAGATACGCAGTATTTT. This sequence encodes CASSEDGHSTDTQYF.